This T cell receptor (beta chain) was recovered during a study of lymphopenia after photon versus proton radiotherapy. Study observations and caveats: Post-nadir TCR diversity decline inversely tracked overall survival among those who died. Photon-treated patients lost naive T cells and TCR diversity; proton-treated stayed stable. Only patients who died were analyzed for survival; proton advantage is unproven. After the lymphocyte nadir, photon-treated repertoires showed oligoclonal expansion, especially of CD8+ Temra cells.

As concerns this clone: Its target is not known.

CDR1 is SGHDT and CDR2 is YYEEEE in the germline V gene. Trimming stripped 1 base from V and 12 bases from J, with 11 bases between. This CDR3 is 13 amino acids long. Sequencing used immunoSEQ multiplex PCR; TCRdb keeps in-frame clones, though not all of them. The table lists around 64,000 clones, just under 95% of them singletons. Sequencing used peripheral blood, obtained from a patient treated with photon-based radiotherapy. The clonotype originates from a woman aged 40-49 years with cholangiocarcinoma. The chain recombines TRBV5-6 with TRBJ1-6; no reliable D call. CDR3 amino acids: CASSLSPGGPLHF. The CDR3 DNA follows: TGTGCCAGCAGCTTGTCCCCCGGCGGACCCCTCCACTTT.